Detailed here is one TCR beta chain. The antigen remains undetermined. This sample was included in a study of early stage breast cancer tumors. General study findings and limits: Commonly generated sequences made up most enriched TCRB sequences shared between patients. Compared with adjacent normal breast tissue, tumors showed 2 to 3-fold greater T cell density and higher clonality.

Some clones are missing from TCRdb's copy, which holds only in-frame ones; the method was immunoSEQ multiplex PCR. This sample yields approximately 48,000 clones, of which around 90% are seen a single time; around 5% belongs to the top ten. CDR3 length: 14 amino acids. CDR1 GTSNPN and CDR2 SVGIG come from the germline V gene (reference sequence). Trimming pared 5 bases from V and 4 bases from J, leaving 12 bases between. V and J are TRBV30 and TRBJ2-6, with a weak D call TRBD2 (6 bases). The sequencing sample was made of blood. The TCR was taken from a person in their 70s with breast cancer. Written as DNA, the CDR3 is TGTGCCTGGGCACTAGCCTTGGGGGCCAACGTCCTGACTTTC. Its translation: CAWALALGANVLTF.